This TCR beta chain is from a study of somatic mutations in cytotoxic T cells in rheumatoid arthritis. For this clone: Antigen: not known.

In the original processing: Published virus-specific TCRB sequences were rarely matched by patient CD8+ clones larger than 1%. Using immunoSEQ multiplex PCR, the repertoire was profiled, and TCRdb retains in-frame clones only, with some absent. Clone size and the V and J calls come from that table; the DNA yielded D and trimming. The repertoire holds fewer than 15,000 clones, around nine tenths seen once, with 18% in the top ten. Study-wide results and caveats: Some patients, 8 of 65, had a largest CD8+ clone that exceeded 20% of CD8+ cells.

Material: CD4+ T cells sorted from blood. The TCR sequence derives from a man aged 65 to 79 with rheumatoid arthritis.

This chain's CDR3 is CASRRDRGHEQYF. The CDR3 DNA sequence: TGTGCCAGCAGACGGGACAGGGGCCACGAGCAGTACTTC. V is TRBV2 and J is TRBJ2-5, with TRBD1 matching over 10 bases. TRBJ2-7 explains the end of the DNA better; the J call may be wrong. The CDR3 extends over 13 amino acids. Germline V gives CDR1 SNHLY, CDR2 FYNNEI.